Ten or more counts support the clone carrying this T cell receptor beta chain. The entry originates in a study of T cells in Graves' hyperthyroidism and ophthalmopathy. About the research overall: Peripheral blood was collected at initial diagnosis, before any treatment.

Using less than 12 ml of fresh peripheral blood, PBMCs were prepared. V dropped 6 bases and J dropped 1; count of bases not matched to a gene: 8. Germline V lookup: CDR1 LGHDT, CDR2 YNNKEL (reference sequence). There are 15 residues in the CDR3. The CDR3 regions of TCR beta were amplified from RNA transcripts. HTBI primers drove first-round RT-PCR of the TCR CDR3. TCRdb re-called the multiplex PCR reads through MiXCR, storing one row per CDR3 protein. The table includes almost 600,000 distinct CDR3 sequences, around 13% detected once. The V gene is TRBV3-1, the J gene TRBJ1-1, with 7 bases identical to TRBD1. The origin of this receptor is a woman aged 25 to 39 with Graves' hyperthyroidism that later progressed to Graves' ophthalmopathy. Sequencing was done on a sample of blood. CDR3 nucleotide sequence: TGTGCCAGCAGGCCCGGGACAGCTCAGAACACTGAAGCTTTCTTT. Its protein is CASRPGTAQNTEAFF.